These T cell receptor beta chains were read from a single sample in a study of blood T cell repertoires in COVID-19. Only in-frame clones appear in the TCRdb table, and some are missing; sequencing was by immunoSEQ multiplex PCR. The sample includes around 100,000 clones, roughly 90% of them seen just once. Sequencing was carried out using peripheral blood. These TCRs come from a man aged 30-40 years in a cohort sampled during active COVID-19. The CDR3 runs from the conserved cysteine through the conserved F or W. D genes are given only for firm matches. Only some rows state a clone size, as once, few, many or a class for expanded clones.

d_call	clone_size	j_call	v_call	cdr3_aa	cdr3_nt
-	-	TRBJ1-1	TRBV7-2	CASSPPGGRFTEAFF	TGTGCCAGCAGCCCGCCAGGAGGGAGATTCACTGAAGCTTTCTTT
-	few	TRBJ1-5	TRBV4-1	CASSQLDLLPGNQPQHF	TGCGCCAGCAGCCAGCTTGATCTGCTCCCGGGCAATCAGCCCCAGCATTTT
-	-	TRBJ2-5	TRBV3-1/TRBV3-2	CASSHRLTGSGETQYF	TGTGCCAGCAGCCACCGACTAACAGGGTCTGGTGAGACCCAGTACTTC
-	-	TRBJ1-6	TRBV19	CASSSLRNSPLHF	TGTGCCAGTAGTAGCCTCCGGAATTCACCCCTCCACTTT
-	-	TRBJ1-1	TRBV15	CATSRDPGAEAFF	TGTGCCACCAGCAGAGATCCAGGGGCTGAAGCTTTCTTT
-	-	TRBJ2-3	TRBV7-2	CASSLLTDTQYF	TGTGCCAGCAGCTTACTCACAGATACGCAGTATTTT
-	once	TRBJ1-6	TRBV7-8	CASRNTGNRSPLHF	TGTGCCAGCAGAAACACAGGGAATCGATCACCCCTCCACTTT
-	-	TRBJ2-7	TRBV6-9	CASSYTRGDYEQYF	TGTGCCAGCAGTTATACCAGGGGCGACTACGAGCAGTACTTC
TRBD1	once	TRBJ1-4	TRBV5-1	CASSLGQGGEKLFF	TGCGCCAGCAGCCTTGGACAGGGTGGAGAAAAACTGTTTTTT
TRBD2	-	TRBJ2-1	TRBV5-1	CASSLATSGGYNEQFF	TGCGCCAGCAGCTTAGCGACTAGCGGGGGTTACAATGAGCAGTTCTTC
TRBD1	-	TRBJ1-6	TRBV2	CASSQGEGNSPLHF	TGTGCCAGCAGTCAGGGGGAAGGGAATTCACCCCTCCACTTT
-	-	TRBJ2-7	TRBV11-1	CASSLRPLDSYEQYF	TGTGCCAGCAGCTTGAGGCCGCTTGACTCCTACGAGCAGTACTTC
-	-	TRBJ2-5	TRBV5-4	CASSLVSSETQYF	TGTGCCAGCAGCTTAGTGAGTTCTGAGACCCAGTACTTC
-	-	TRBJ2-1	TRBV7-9	CASTKGRGEYNEQFF	TGTGCCAGCACCAAGGGGAGGGGGGAATACAATGAGCAGTTCTTC
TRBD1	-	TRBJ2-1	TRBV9	CASSVAGGGYNEQFF	TGTGCCAGCAGCGTAGCAGGGGGCGGCTACAATGAGCAGTTCTTC
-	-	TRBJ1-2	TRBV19	CASSNGQGGYGYTF	TGTGCCAGTAGTAACGGGCAGGGAGGCTATGGCTACACCTTC
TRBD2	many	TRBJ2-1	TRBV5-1	CASSSGLAGEDNEQFF	TGCGCCAGCAGCTCGGGACTAGCGGGGGAGGACAATGAGCAGTTCTTC
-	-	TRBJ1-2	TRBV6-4	CASSGGTDYGYTF	TGTGCCAGCAGTGGCGGGACGGACTATGGCTACACCTTC
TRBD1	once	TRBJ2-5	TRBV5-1	CASSPGQGQETQYF	TGCGCCAGCAGCCCGGGACAGGGGCAAGAGACCCAGTACTTC
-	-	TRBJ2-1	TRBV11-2	CASSLGGGRKQFF	TGTGCCAGCAGCTTAGGTGGGGGCCGTAAGCAGTTCTTC
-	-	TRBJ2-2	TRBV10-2	CASQEQPSTGELFF	TGCGCCAGCCAAGAACAGCCTTCGACCGGGGAGCTGTTTTTT
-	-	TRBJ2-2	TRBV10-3	CAAQGAGELFF	TGTGCCGCGCAGGGTGCCGGGGAGCTGTTTTTT
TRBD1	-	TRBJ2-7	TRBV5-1	CASSPGQGVHEQYF	TGCGCCAGCAGCCCGGGACAGGGAGTCCACGAGCAGTACTTC
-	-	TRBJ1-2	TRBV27	CASSSTGFYGYTF	TGTGCCAGCAGTTCAACAGGGTTCTATGGCTACACCTTC
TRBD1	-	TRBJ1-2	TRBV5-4	CASSPRDRAGGYTF	TGTGCCAGCAGTCCCCGAGACAGGGCCGGCGGCTACACCTTC
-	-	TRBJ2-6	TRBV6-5	CASSYGQVNVLTF	TGTGCCAGCAGTTACGGCCAGGTCAACGTCCTGACTTTC
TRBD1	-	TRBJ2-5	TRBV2	CASSFPSGQLKETQYF	TGTGCCAGCAGTTTTCCTTCGGGACAGCTGAAAGAGACCCAGTACTTC
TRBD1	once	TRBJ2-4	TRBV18	CASSPQGQSQNIQYF	TGTGCCAGCTCACCACAGGGACAGTCCCAAAACATTCAGTACTTC
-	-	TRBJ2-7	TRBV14	CASSRSYEQYF	TGTGCCAGCAGCAGGAGCTACGAGCAGTACTTC
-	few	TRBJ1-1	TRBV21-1	CASGGPGIQQSEAFF	TGTGCCAGCGGAGGGCCGGGGATCCAGCAGTCTGAAGCTTTCTTT
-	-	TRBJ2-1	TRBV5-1	CASSPQGTNNEQFF	TGCGCCAGCAGTCCTCAGGGGACAAATAATGAGCAGTTCTTC
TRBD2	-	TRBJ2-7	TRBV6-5	CASSYTTSGSYEQYF	TGTGCCAGCAGTTACACTACTAGCGGATCCTACGAGCAGTACTTC
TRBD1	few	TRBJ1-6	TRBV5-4	CASSLDPGGYSPLHF	TGTGCCAGCAGCTTGGACCCAGGGGGGTATTCACCCCTCCACTTT
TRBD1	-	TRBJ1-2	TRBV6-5	CASSPTGEYGGYTF	TGTGCCAGCAGTCCGACAGGGGAATATGGAGGCTACACCTTC
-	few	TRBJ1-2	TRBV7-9	CASSLATESPTGYTF	TGTGCCAGCAGCTTAGCCACAGAAAGTCCGACAGGCTACACCTTC
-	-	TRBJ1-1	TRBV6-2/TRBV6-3	CASSRRGMNTEAFF	TGTGCCAGCAGTCGACGGGGAATGAACACTGAAGCTTTCTTT
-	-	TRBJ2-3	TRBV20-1	CSASSDWPVTDTQYF	TGCAGTGCTAGTTCTGACTGGCCCGTCACAGATACGCAGTATTTT
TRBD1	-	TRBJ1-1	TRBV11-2	CASSATGYTEAFF	TGTGCCAGCAGCGCGACAGGGTACACTGAAGCTTTCTTT
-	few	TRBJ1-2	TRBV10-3	CAISELGPLETGYTF	TGTGCCATCAGTGAGCTAGGCCCGTTGGAAACTGGCTACACCTTC
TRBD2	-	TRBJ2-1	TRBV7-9	CASSLGLRLAEYNEQFF	TGTGCCAGCAGCTTAGGTCTTCGACTAGCGGAATACAATGAGCAGTTCTTC
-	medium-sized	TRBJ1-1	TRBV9	CASSATGTRNTEAFF	TGTGCCAGCAGCGCGACCGGGACAAGGAACACTGAAGCTTTCTTT
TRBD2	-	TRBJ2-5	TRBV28	CASSLRPSGGPHQETQYF	TGTGCCAGCAGTTTACGTCCTAGCGGGGGCCCCCACCAAGAGACCCAGTACTTC
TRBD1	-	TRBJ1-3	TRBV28	CASSTPGQISGNTIYF	TGTGCCAGCAGTACCCCGGGACAGATCTCTGGAAACACCATATATTTT
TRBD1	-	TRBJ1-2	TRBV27	CASSLTGTDNYGYTF	TGTGCCAGCAGTCTAACCGGGACAGATAACTATGGCTACACCTTC
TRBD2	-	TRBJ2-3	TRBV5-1	CASSSTGGAGDTQYF	TGCGCCAGCAGCTCTACCGGGGGGGCCGGAGATACGCAGTATTTT
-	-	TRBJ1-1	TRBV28	CASSSPGTKTEAFF	TGTGCCAGCAGTTCCCCCGGGACTAAAACTGAAGCTTTCTTT
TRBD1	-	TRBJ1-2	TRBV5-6	CASSSGTGSALYGYTF	TGTGCCAGCAGCTCGGGGACAGGGTCAGCGCTATACGGCTACACCTTC
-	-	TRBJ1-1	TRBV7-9	CASSLSGVMAEAFF	TGTGCCAGCAGCTTAAGCGGGGTTATGGCTGAAGCTTTCTTT
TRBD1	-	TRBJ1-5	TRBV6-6	CASSYTTGQENQPQHF	TGTGCCAGCAGTTACACCACTGGACAGGAGAATCAGCCCCAGCATTTT
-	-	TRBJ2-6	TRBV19	CASSPGSGANVLTF	TGTGCCAGTAGTCCAGGCTCTGGGGCCAACGTCCTGACTTTC
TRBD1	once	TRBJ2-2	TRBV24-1	CATSDVPGQPKVSTGELFF	TGTGCCACCAGTGACGTCCCGGGACAGCCTAAGGTGAGCACCGGGGAGCTGTTTTTT
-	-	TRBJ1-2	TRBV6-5	CASTTTGSYGYTF	TGTGCCAGCACTACGACAGGCTCCTATGGCTACACCTTC
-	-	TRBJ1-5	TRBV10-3	CATGGPNQPQHF	TGTGCCACCGGGGGACCCAATCAGCCCCAGCATTTT
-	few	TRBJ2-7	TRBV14	CASSQATGTGYEQYF	TGTGCCAGCAGCCAAGCCACGGGAACGGGGTACGAGCAGTACTTC
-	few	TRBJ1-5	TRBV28	CASSLQPGDSNQPQHF	TGTGCCAGCAGTTTACAACCAGGGGATAGCAATCAGCCCCAGCATTTT
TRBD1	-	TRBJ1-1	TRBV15	CATSGRDRSGGTEAFF	TGTGCCACCAGCGGCCGGGACAGGAGTGGCGGCACTGAAGCTTTCTTT
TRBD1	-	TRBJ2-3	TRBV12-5	CASGLWTGSDTQYF	TGTGCTAGTGGTTTATGGACAGGGTCCGATACGCAGTATTTT
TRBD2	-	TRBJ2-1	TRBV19	CASTPFRSGGATNEQFF	TGTGCCAGTACTCCCTTCCGTAGCGGGGGGGCCACCAATGAGCAGTTCTTC
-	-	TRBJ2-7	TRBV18	CASSPQGGSTYEQYF	TGTGCCAGCTCACCACAAGGAGGCAGTACCTACGAGCAGTACTTC